These 20 T cell receptor beta chains were sequenced from one sample in a study of blood T cell repertoires in COVID-19. Here immunoSEQ multiplex PCR was the method, and the copy in TCRdb shows in-frame clones only, minus some. The sample has more than 200,000 clones; about 79% are singletons. The sample consisted of peripheral blood. The source of these receptors is a man older than 75 with acute or convalescent COVID-19.

The V gene is TRBV24-1, the J gene TRBJ2-1, with 9 bases identical to TRBD2. CDR1 is KGHDR and CDR2 is SFDVKD in the germline V gene. The CDR3 extends over 15 amino acids. Trimming removed 7 bases from V and 8 bases from J; junction bases left unmatched: 11. CDR3 sequence reads: CATSHRAGGLDEQFF. DNA for the CDR3: TGTGCCACCAGCCACCGTGCGGGGGGGCTGGATGAGCAGTTCTTC.

This sequence joins TRBV5-1 and TRBJ2-7; no definite D call. The CDR3 length is 14 residues. Per the germline V gene, CDR1 is SGHRS and CDR2 is YFSETQ. Trimming stripped 0 bases from V and 2 bases from J, with 9 bases between. CDR3 nucleotides: TGCGCCAGCAGCTTGGCAGCAGGTACCTACGAGCAGTACTTC. Its translation: CASSLAAGTYEQYF.

V gene TRBV5-6 combines with J gene TRBJ2-7; 7 bases align to TRBD1. There are 16 residues in the CDR3. With 1 base clipped from V and 1 base from J, the junction kept 8 bases outside the gene matches. CDR1 is SGHDT, CDR2 YYEEEE, per germline. The CDR3 DNA reads TGTGCCAGCAGCTTGAGAGGGGGCGAGAAGTCCTACGAGCAGTACTTC. Encoded protein: CASSLRGGEKSYEQYF.

This clone was observed a single time. This rearrangement joins TRBV5-1 to TRBJ1-2; 10 bases fit TRBD1. The J segment lost 0 bases and the V segment lost 4 bases, leaving 6 bases of the junction unmatched. This CDR3 contains 16 residues. Germline V gene lookup returns CDR1 SGHRS and CDR2 YFSETQ. CDR3 loop: CASSAGTGVANYGYTF. CDR3 sequence (DNA): TGCGCCAGCAGCGCCGGGACAGGGGTTGCTAACTATGGCTACACCTTC. Complete variable domain (other parts from reference TRBV5-1 and TRBJ1-2): KAGVTQTPRYLIKTRGQQVTLSCSPISGHRSVSWYQQTPGQGLQFLFEYFSETQRNKGNFPGRFSGRQFSNSRSEMNVSTLELGDSALYLCASSAGTGVANYGYTFGSGTRLTVV.

The chain recombines TRBV29-1 with TRBJ2-3, with D tentatively TRBD1 (6 bases). Per germline, CDR1 SQVTM and CDR2 ANQGSEA. CDR3 length: 14 residues. Deletions cut 7 bases from V and 0 bases from J, with 14 bases between. The CDR3 loop is CSAPNQGSTDTQYF. The CDR3 DNA follows: TGCAGCGCCCCCAACCAGGGGAGCACAGATACGCAGTATTTT.

This clone has just a few counts. The CDR3 reads CSVEGPSGTGGGGYTF. The CDR3 DNA follows: TGCAGCGTTGAAGGACCATCCGGGACAGGGGGCGGGGGCTACACCTTC. The V gene is TRBV29-1, the J gene TRBJ1-2; 12 nucleotides line up with TRBD1. V trimming: 1 base; J trimming: 8 bases; junction bases outside the gene matches: 11. CDR1 and CDR2 (germline): SQVTM, ANQGSEA. The CDR3 covers 16 residues. The full variable domain, its missing parts supplied by reference TRBV29-1 and TRBJ1-2, is SAVISQKPSRDICQRGTSLTIQCQVDSQVTMMFWYRQQPGQSLTLIATANQGSEATYESGFVIDKFPISRPNLTFSTLTVSNMSPEDSSIYLCSVEGPSGTGGGGYTFGSGTRLTVV.

V is TRBV19 and J is TRBJ1-1; TRBD1 agrees at 7 bases. Losses at the gene ends were 4 bases for V and 1 base for J; bases not matched to a gene: 3. This CDR3 has 14 amino acids. From germline, CDR1 is LNHDA and CDR2 SQIVND (reference sequence). The CDR3 sequence: CASSTGQTNTEAFF. The CDR3 DNA follows: TGTGCCAGTAGTACGGGACAGACGAACACTGAAGCTTTCTTT.

The chain employs TRBV5-1 and TRBJ2-7; 9 bases align to TRBD1. Germline CDR1 SGHRS, CDR2 YFSETQ. V lost 4 bases, J lost 1 base, and 3 bases stayed unmatched. The CDR3 is 14 residues long. CDR3 sequence reads: CASSKGQGSYEQYF. CDR3 nucleotide sequence: TGCGCCAGCAGCAAGGGACAGGGTTCCTACGAGCAGTACTTC.

The rearrangement links TRBV28 to TRBJ1-3; TRBD1 matches 9 bases. The CDR3 runs 15 residues. Germline CDR1 is MDHEN and CDR2 is SYDVKM. J gave up 5 bases and V 4 bases, and 6 bases lay outside the gene matches. The CDR3: CASSSDRGGRNTIYF. The CDR3 DNA is TGTGCCAGCAGTTCGGACAGGGGCGGGAGAAACACCATATATTTT.

The chain combines TRBV7-6 with TRBJ2-3; weak D call: TRBD1 (7 bases). Trimming took 4 bases from V and 3 from J, leaving 17 bases between them. CDR3 size: 16 residues. Germline V gene lookup returns CDR1 SGHVS and CDR2 FNYEAQ. The CDR3 DNA is TGTGCCAGCAGCTCACTGACAGGGAGGAAGACAGATACGCAGTATTTT. Translating gives CASSSLTGRKTDTQYF.

This clone has only one observation. The V gene is TRBV5-1, the J gene TRBJ2-5; no reliable D call. The CDR3 sequence is 12 residues long. Trimming left V 4 bases short and J 5 bases short, with 9 bases between. Germline lookup yields CDR1 SGHRS and CDR2 YFSETQ. Here the CDR3 reads CASSRSTETQYF. CDR3 nucleotides: TGCGCCAGCAGCCGGAGCACTGAGACCCAGTACTTC.

This clone was found many times. V usage is TRBV7-9 and J usage is TRBJ1-4, with 7 bases lining up with TRBD1. V gave up 3 bases and J gave up 8 bases; unmatched junction bases: 15. Germline V gene lookup returns CDR1 SEHNR and CDR2 FQNEAQ (reference sequence). The CDR3 has 17 residues. The DNA of the CDR3 is TGTGCCAGCAGCTTCCTCGGACAGGCGGCCGATTGGGAAAAACTGTTTTTT. It translates to CASSFLGQAADWEKLFF.

The chain has TRBV24-1 and TRBJ1-2; D is possibly TRBD1 (6 bases). V lost 1 base and J lost 6, with 17 bases in between. The CDR3 is made up of 16 amino acids. Looked up from germline, CDR1 is KGHDR and CDR2 is SFDVKD. The CDR3 reads CATSDFAGPGADGYTF. The CDR3 DNA sequence: TGTGCCACCAGTGATTTTGCCGGTCCAGGGGCGGATGGCTACACCTTC.

The table lists this clone with a few counts. The CDR3 coding sequence is TGTGCCAGTAGTATAAATCCCTGGCAGAGGGGGTTTTCTATAGCCAAAAACATTCAGTACTTC. The encoded protein is CASSINPWQRGFSIAKNIQYF. The chain carries TRBV19 and TRBJ2-4, with D possibly TRBD1 on 6 matching bases. With 2 bases removed from V and 0 bases from J, the gap between germline ends came to 26 bases. CDR3 length: 21 residues. Germline V lookup: CDR1 LNHDA, CDR2 SQIVND (reference sequence).

The rearrangement links TRBV18 to TRBJ2-7, with 8 bases aligning to TRBD1. Trimming cost V 3 bases and J 7 bases; bases outside gene matches: 11. The CDR3 has 15 amino acids. In germline, CDR1 is KGHSH, CDR2 LQKENI. CDR3 bases: TGTGCCAGCTCACCTGGGACAGGTGAGGTCGGAGAGCAGTACTTC. Protein product: CASSPGTGEVGEQYF.

This chain connects TRBV2 to TRBJ1-2; 7 bases agree with TRBD1. Unmatched junction bases numbered 14, after V lost 5 bases and J lost 5 bases. Germline-derived CDR1 and CDR2 are SNHLY and FYNNEI. The CDR3 length is 16 residues. The CDR3, as DNA: TGTGCCAGCAGTAACGTCGGGACAGAGTCTCTATATGGCTACACCTTC. Its translation is CASSNVGTESLYGYTF. Complete variable domain (other parts from reference TRBV2 and TRBJ1-2): EPEVTQTPSHQVTQMGQEVILRCVPISNHLYFYWYRQILGQKVEFLVSFYNNEISEKSEIFDDQFSVERPDGSNFTLKIRSTKLEDSAMYFCASSNVGTESLYGYTFGSGTRLTVV.

This rearrangement joins TRBV5-1 to TRBJ1-2; D is undetermined. Germline V lookup: CDR1 SGHRS, CDR2 YFSETQ. V gave up 1 base and J gave up 0 bases, with 7 bases separating them. The CDR3 loop spans 14 amino acids. CDR3 in amino acids: CASSLSGTNYGYTF. CDR3 sequence (DNA): TGCGCCAGCAGCTTGAGCGGGACTAACTATGGCTACACCTTC. Using reference TRBV5-1 and TRBJ1-2 for the parts outside the CDR3, the full variable domain is KAGVTQTPRYLIKTRGQQVTLSCSPISGHRSVSWYQQTPGQGLQFLFEYFSETQRNKGNFPGRFSGRQFSNSRSEMNVSTLELGDSALYLCASSLSGTNYGYTFGSGTRLTVV.

This clone showed up just once. The rearrangement joins TRBV6-1 to TRBJ1-3; 9 nucleotides match TRBD1. The V segment lost 3 bases and the J segment 4 bases; nucleotides outside the gene matches: 7. The CDR3 is 16 residues long. CDR1 MNHNS and CDR2 SASEGT come from the germline V gene. The CDR3 region has the DNA TGTGCCAGCAGTGACCGGGACAGGGTCATCGGAAACACCATATATTTT. It yields the protein CASSDRDRVIGNTIYF.

The CDR3 DNA follows: TGCGCCAGCAGCGACGGACAGGGGAACACTGAAGCTTTCTTT. Its protein product is CASSDGQGNTEAFF. V gene TRBV5-1 combines with J gene TRBJ1-1; 8 nucleotides align to TRBD1. V was clipped by 4 bases and J by 1 base; unmatched bases: 3. The CDR3 loop spans 14 amino acids. CDR1 and CDR2 (germline): SGHRS, YFSETQ.

The chain couples TRBV5-5 to TRBJ1-3; unclear D gene. The CDR3 extends over 16 amino acids. Looked up from germline, CDR1 is SGHKS and CDR2 is YYEKEE (reference sequence). Trimming cost V 4 bases and J 5 bases, with 19 bases left between them. For the CDR3, the DNA is TGTGCCAGCAGCGGGCCCAACGAGAATATTAGAAACACCATATATTTT. It is translated as CASSGPNENIRNTIYF.